The 9 T cell receptor beta chains reported below all come from one sample, sequenced in a study of OX40 agonist ivuxolimab in advanced cancers. TCRdb's copy holds only in-frame clones and misses some; the assay was immunoSEQ multiplex PCR. The sample lists tens of thousands of clones, around 73% occurring once. Sequences were derived from CD4+ or CD8+ T cells sorted from blood, sampled in a trial of the OX40 agonist ivuxolimab. Receptors were obtained from an adult with an advanced solid tumor such as melanoma, head and neck, liver or kidney cancer.

The chain couples TRBV7-2 to TRBJ1-2; D is unclear. The germline V and J ends were trimmed by 5 bases and 5 bases, with 18 bases remaining between them. CDR1 and CDR2 (germline): SGHTA, FQGNSA. The CDR3 has 15 amino acids. Here the CDR3 reads CASSQTGILGYGYTF. The CDR3 coding sequence is TGTGCCAGCAGCCAAACCGGTATTCTGGGGTATGGCTACACCTTC.

This clone was counted a few times. The chain carries TRBV13 and TRBJ2-1; 10 positions agree with TRBD2. J lost 3 bases, V lost 5 bases, and 13 bases had no gene match. Germline CDR1 and CDR2: PRHDT and FYEKMQ (reference sequence). The CDR3 is made up of 18 amino acids. CDR3 region: CASSDRGAGGPGYNEQFF. Here the CDR3 DNA reads TGTGCCAGCAGCGATAGGGGAGCGGGAGGGCCCGGCTACAATGAGCAGTTCTTC.

This clone showed up just a few times. This sequence joins TRBV9 and TRBJ2-7; 12 nucleotides agree with TRBD2. Germline V CDR1 and CDR2: SGDLS, YYNGEE. Trimming took 4 bases from V and 7 from J; bases not matched to a gene: 9. This CDR3 comprises 15 residues. The CDR3 loop is CASSRESSGRAEQYF. CDR3 sequence (DNA): TGTGCCAGCAGCCGAGAATCTAGCGGGAGGGCTGAGCAGTACTTC.

This clone was counted only a few times. The chain combines TRBV7-2 with TRBJ2-5, with no clear D. This CDR3 spans 14 amino acids. Deletions cut 1 base from V and 1 base from J, with 7 bases between. Germline V gene sequence: CDR1 SGHTA, CDR2 FQGNSA. DNA for the CDR3: TGTGCCAGCAGCTTAGTTCACAGCCAAGAGACCCAGTACTTC. Protein product: CASSLVHSQETQYF.

This sequence joins TRBV2 and TRBJ2-7; no clear D. Germline V gene data show CDR1 as SNHLY and CDR2 as FYNNEI. V gave up 4 bases and J gave up 0 bases, with 10 bases separating them. This CDR3 is 14 amino acids long. CDR3 in DNA: TGTGCCAGCAGTGTACTGCGGTACTCCTACGAGCAGTACTTC. Translated, it gives CASSVLRYSYEQYF.

In this sample, this clone turned up once. The chain is built from TRBV10-3 and TRBJ2-7; 7 bases match TRBD2. Trimming cost V 2 bases and J 5 bases; bases outside gene matches: 12. Germline V CDR1 and CDR2: ENHRY, SYGVKD. The CDR3 has 16 amino acids. The CDR3: CAISEGWAGEEDEQYF. The CDR3, as DNA: TGTGCCATCAGTGAGGGATGGGCGGGGGAGGAGGACGAGCAGTACTTC.

The chain has TRBV5-1 and TRBJ1-6, with D tentatively TRBD1 (6 bases). Germline CDR1 is SGHRS and CDR2 is YFSETQ. Trimming pared 0 bases from V and 10 bases from J, leaving 20 bases between. The CDR3 spans 17 residues. The CDR3 nucleotides are TGCGCCAGCAGCTTGGACCCTCTGGAGGGGACAAAATCACCCCTCCACTTT. This sequence encodes CASSLDPLEGTKSPLHF.

The chain joins TRBV27 to TRBJ2-7; 13 bases are a match to TRBD2. J gave up 5 bases and V 5 bases, and 3 bases lay outside the gene matches. Germline-derived CDR1 and CDR2 are MNHEY and SMNVEV (reference sequence). The CDR3 runs 14 residues. CDR3 in DNA: TGTGCCAGCAGTAAGGGACTAGCGGGGAACGAGCAGTACTTC. As protein: CASSKGLAGNEQYF.

V gene TRBV7-2 combines with J gene TRBJ1-5, with D possibly TRBD1 on 6 matching bases. There are 15 residues in the CDR3. Trimming stripped 5 bases from V and 5 bases from J, with 16 bases between. Germline V gives CDR1 SGHTA, CDR2 FQGNSA. The CDR3: CASSPTDRSYQPQHF. In nucleotides, the CDR3 is TGTGCCAGCAGCCCCACGGACAGATCGTATCAGCCCCAGCATTTT.